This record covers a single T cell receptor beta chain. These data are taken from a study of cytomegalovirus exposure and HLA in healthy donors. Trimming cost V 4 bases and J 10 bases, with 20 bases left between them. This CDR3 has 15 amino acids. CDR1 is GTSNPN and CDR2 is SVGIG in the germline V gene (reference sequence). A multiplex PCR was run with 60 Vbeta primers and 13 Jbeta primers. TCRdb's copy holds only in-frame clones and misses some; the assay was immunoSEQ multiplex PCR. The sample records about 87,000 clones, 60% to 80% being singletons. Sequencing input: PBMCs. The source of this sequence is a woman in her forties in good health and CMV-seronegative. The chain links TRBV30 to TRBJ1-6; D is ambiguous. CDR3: CAWTYAGTSSSPLHF. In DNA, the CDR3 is TGTGCCTGGACATATGCAGGCACCTCTTCCTCACCCCTCCACTTT.